This TCR beta chain was recorded in a study of PD-1 blockade in classical Hodgkin lymphoma. Repertoires were generated with immunoSEQ multiplex PCR, while TCRdb's copy carries only in-frame clones and drops some. The repertoire holds about 20,000 clones, with 84% as singletons. Time point: cycle 4 day 1 (C4D1), after five to seven weeks of nivolumab. Relapse after autologous stem cell transplantation occurred in every patient, and brentuximab vedotin exposure varied. Thawed PBMCs were the source of CD8+ T cells, obtained through magnetic negative selection. CDR1 LGHNA and CDR2 YNFKEQ come from the germline V gene. This CDR3 comprises 18 residues. Trimming took 0 bases from V and 7 from J; bases not matched to a gene: 13.

This chain connects TRBV4-2 to TRBJ2-7; TRBD2 matches at 12 bases. The sample was CD8+ T cells from blood, taken before the fourth cycle of nivolumab. The clonotype originates from a human donor with classical Hodgkin lymphoma. The CDR3 region has the DNA TGTGCCAGCAGCCAAGATTTGTTAGGACTAGCGGGGTCAGGGGAGCAGTACTTC. It codes for CASSQDLLGLAGSGEQYF.